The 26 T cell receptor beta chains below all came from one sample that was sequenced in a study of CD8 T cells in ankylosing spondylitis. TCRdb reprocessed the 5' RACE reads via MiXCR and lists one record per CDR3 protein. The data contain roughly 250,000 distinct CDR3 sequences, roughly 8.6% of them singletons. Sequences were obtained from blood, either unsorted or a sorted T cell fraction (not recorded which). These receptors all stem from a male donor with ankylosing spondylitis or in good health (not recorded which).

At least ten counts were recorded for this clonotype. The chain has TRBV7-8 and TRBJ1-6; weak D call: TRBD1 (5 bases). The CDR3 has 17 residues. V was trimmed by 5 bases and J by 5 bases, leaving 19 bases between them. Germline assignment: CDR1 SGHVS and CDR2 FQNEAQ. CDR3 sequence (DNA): TGTGCCAGCAGCCAAGATGGGGCGGGCAGGAATAATTCACCCCTCCACTTT. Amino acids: CASSQDGAGRNNSPLHF.

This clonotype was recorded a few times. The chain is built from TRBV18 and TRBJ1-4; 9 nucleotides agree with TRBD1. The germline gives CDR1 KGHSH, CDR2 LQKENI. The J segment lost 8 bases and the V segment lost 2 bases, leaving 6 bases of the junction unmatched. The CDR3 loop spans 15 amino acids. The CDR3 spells CASSPGTGSDEKLFF. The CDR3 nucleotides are TGTGCCAGCTCACCAGGGACAGGGAGTGACGAAAAACTGTTTTTT. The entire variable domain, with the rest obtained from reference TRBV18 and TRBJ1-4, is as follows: NAGVMQNPRHLVRRRGQEARLRCSPMKGHSHVYWYRQLPEEGLKFMVYLQKENIIDESGMPKERFSAEFPKEGPSILRIQQVVRGDSAAYFCASSPGTGSDEKLFFGSGTQLSVL.

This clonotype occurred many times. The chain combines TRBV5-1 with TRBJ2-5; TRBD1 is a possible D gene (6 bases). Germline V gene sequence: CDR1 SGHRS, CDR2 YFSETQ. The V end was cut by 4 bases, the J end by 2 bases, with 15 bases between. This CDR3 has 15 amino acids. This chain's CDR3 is CASSRDNGGQETQYF. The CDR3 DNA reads TGCGCCAGCAGCCGGGACAACGGAGGTCAAGAGACCCAGTACTTC.

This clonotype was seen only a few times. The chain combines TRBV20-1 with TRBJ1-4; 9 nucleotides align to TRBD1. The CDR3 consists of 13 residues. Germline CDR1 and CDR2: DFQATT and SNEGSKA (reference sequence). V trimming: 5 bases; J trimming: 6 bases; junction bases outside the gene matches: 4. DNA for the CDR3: TGCAGTGCTGCGACAGGGGGTCATGAAAAACTGTTTTTT. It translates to CSAATGGHEKLFF.

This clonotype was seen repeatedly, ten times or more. The CDR3 sequence is CASSLTDKRWLGTEAFF. The CDR3 region has the DNA TGTGCCAGCAGCCTAACGGACAAAAGGTGGTTAGGCACTGAAGCTTTCTTT. The chain joins TRBV7-9 to TRBJ1-1; the D gene is possibly TRBD1 (5 bases). CDR3 length equals 17 residues. Trimming removed 5 bases from V and 4 bases from J, with 23 bases in between. The germline gives CDR1 SEHNR, CDR2 FQNEAQ (reference sequence).

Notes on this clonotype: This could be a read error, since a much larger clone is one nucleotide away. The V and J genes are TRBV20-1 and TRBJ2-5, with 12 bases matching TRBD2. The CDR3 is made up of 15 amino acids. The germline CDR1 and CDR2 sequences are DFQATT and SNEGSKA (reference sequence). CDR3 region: CSPRGLAGVQETQYF. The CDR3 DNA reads TGCAGTCCTAGGGGACTAGCGGGCGTCCAAGAGACCCAGTACTTC.

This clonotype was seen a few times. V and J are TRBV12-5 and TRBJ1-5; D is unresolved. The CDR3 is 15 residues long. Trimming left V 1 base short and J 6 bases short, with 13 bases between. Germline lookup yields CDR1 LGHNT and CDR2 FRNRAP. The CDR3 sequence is CASGLATPRGQPQHF. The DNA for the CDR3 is TGTGCTAGTGGTTTGGCTACTCCTCGGGGTCAGCCCCAGCATTTT.

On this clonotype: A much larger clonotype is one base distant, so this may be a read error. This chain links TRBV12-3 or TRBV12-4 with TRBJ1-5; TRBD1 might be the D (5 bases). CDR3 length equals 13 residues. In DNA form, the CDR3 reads TGTGCCAGCAGTCAGGGTAGAAATCAGCCCCATCATTTT. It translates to CASSQGRNQPHHF.

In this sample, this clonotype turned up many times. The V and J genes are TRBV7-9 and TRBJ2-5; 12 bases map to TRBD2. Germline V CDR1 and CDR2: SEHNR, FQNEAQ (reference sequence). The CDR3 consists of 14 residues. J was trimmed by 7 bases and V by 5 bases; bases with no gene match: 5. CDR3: CASSLGLAGGTQYF. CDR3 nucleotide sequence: TGTGCCAGCAGCCTGGGACTAGCGGGCGGGACCCAGTACTTC.

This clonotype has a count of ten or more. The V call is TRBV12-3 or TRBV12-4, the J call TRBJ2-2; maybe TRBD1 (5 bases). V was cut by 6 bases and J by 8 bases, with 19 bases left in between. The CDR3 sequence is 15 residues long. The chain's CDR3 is CASSFGIRELGELFF. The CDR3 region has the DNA TGTGCCAGCAGCTTCGGCATCAGGGAACTGGGGGAGCTGTTTTTT.

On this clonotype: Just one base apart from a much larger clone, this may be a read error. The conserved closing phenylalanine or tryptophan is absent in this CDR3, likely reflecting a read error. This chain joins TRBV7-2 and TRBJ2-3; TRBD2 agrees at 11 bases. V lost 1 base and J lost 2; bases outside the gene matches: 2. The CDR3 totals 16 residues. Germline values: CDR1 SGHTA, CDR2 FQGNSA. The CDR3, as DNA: TGTGCCAGCAGCTTAGTAGCGGGGGGGTCCACAGATACGCAGTATTAT. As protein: CASSLVAGGSTDTQYY.

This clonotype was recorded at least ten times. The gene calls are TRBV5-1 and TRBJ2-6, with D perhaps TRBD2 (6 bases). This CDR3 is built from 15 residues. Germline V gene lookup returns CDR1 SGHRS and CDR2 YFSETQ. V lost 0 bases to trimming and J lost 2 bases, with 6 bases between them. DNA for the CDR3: TGCGCCAGCAGCTTGGGGGGGGCTGGGGCCAACGTCCTGACTTTC. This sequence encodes CASSLGGAGANVLTF.

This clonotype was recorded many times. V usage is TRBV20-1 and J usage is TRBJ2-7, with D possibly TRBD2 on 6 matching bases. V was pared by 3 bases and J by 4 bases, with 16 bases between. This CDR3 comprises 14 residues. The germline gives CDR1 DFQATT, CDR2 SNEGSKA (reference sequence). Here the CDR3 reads CSARDPLGTYEQYF. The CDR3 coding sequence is TGCAGTGCTAGGGACCCTTTGGGGACTTACGAGCAGTACTTC.

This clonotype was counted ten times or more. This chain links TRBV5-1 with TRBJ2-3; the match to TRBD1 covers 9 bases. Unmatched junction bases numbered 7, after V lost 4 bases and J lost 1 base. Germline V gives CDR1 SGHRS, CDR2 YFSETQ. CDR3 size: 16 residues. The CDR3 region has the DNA TGCGCCAGCAGCGCCGGGACAGGGAAACGCACAGATACGCAGTATTTT. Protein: CASSAGTGKRTDTQYF. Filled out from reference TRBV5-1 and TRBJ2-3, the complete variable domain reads KAGVTQTPRYLIKTRGQQVTLSCSPISGHRSVSWYQQTPGQGLQFLFEYFSETQRNKGNFPGRFSGRQFSNSRSEMNVSTLELGDSALYLCASSAGTGKRTDTQYFGPGTRLTVL.

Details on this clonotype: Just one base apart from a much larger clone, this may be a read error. CDR3 bases: TGCAGTGCTAGGGACGGGTACAACTATGGCTACACCTTC. Residues: CSARDGYNYGYTF. The genes are TRBV20-1 and TRBJ1-2, with D hard to call. Germline lookup yields CDR1 DFQATT and CDR2 SNEGSKA (reference sequence). The ends were cut back, 3 bases at V and 2 bases at J, with 10 bases in the middle. The CDR3 is 13 amino acids.

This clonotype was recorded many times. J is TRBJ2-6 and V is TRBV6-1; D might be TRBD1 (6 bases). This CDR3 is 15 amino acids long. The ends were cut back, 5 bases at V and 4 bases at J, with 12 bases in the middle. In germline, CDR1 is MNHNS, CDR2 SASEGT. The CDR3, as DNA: TGTGCCAGCAGTCCACAGGGTCTAGGGGCCAACGTCCTGACTTTC. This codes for CASSPQGLGANVLTF.

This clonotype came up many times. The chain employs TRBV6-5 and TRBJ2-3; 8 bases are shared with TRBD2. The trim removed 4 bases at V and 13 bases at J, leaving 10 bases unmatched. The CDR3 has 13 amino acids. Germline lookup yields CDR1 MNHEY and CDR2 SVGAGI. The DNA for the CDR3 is TGTGCCAGCAGTTTCACGGGACTAGAGTTGGAGTATTTT. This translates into CASSFTGLELEYF.

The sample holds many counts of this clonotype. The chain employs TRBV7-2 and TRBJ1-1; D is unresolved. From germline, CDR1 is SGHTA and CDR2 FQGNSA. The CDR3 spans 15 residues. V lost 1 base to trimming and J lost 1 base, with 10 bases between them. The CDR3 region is CASSLEGTQNTEAFF. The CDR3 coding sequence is TGTGCCAGCAGCTTAGAGGGAACCCAGAACACTGAAGCTTTCTTT.

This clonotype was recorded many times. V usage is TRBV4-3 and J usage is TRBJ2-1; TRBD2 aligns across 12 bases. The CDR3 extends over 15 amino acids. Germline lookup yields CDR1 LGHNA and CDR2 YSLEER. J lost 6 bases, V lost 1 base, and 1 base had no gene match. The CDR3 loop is CASSQGTSGVNEQFF. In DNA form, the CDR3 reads TGCGCCAGCAGCCAAGGGACTAGCGGGGTCAATGAGCAGTTCTTC.

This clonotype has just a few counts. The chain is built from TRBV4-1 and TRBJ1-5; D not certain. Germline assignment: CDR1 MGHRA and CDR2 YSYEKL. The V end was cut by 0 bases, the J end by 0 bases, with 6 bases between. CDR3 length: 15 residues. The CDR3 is CASSQDSNSNQPQHF. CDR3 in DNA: TGCGCCAGCAGCCAAGACAGTAATAGCAATCAGCCCCAGCATTTT.

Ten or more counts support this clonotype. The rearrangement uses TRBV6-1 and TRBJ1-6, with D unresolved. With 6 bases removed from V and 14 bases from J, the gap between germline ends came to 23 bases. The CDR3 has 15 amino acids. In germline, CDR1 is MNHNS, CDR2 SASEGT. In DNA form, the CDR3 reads TGTGCCAGCAGCGCCGGGGTAGGCCCCTTGGCAGCCCTCCACTTT. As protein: CASSAGVGPLAALHF.

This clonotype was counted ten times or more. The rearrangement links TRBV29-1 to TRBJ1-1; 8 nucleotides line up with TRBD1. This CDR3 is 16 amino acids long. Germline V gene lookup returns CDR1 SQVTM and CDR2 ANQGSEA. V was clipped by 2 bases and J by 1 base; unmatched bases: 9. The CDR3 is CSVESLFRGRNTEAFF. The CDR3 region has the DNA TGCAGCGTTGAATCATTGTTCAGGGGGCGGAACACTGAAGCTTTCTTT.

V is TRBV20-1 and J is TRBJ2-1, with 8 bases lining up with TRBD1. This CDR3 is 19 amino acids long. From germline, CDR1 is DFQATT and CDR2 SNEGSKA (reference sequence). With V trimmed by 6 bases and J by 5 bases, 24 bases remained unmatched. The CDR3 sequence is CSAWDPGQGKLRVDNEQFF. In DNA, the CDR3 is TGCAGTGCCTGGGATCCCGGACAGGGCAAATTAAGGGTCGACAATGAGCAGTTCTTC.

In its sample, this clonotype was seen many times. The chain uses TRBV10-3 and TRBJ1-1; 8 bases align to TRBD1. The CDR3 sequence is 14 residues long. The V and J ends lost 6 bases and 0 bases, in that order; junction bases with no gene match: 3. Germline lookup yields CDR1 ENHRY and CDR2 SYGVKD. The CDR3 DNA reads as TGTGCCATCAGCACACAGGGGGTGAACACTGAAGCTTTCTTT. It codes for CAISTQGVNTEAFF.

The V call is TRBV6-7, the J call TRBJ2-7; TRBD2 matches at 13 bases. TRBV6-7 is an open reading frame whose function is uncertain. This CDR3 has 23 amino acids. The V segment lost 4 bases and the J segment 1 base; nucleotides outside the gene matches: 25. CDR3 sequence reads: CASSFRPPGLAGPPGEGSYEQYF. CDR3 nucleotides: TGTGCCAGCAGTTTCAGACCCCCGGGACTAGCGGGGCCACCGGGGGAGGGTTCCTACGAGCAGTACTTC.

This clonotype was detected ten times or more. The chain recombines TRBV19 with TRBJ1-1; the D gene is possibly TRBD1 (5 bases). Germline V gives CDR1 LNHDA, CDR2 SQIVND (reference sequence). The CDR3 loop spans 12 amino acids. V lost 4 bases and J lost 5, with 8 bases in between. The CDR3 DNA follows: TGTGCCAGTAGTAGGGGGTTGACTGAAGCTTTCTTT. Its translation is CASSRGLTEAFF.